The subject of this entry is one T cell receptor beta chain. What it binds is unknown. This entry belongs to a study of cytomegalovirus exposure and HLA in healthy donors. Study overall: The 120 validation repertoires, a later analysis reported, used the same platform as the 650 to 800 repertoires from the first cohort. Findings of the study overall: According to the study, roughly 180 TCR beta chains were cytomegalovirus-associated.

V shed 6 bases and J shed 1 base, with 12 bases lying between them. Germline loops: CDR1 SQVTM, CDR2 ANQGSEA. The CDR3 has 13 amino acids. Using immunoSEQ multiplex PCR, the repertoire was profiled, and TCRdb retains in-frame clones only, with some absent. This table has 100,000 or so clones, 86% appearing once. The chain joins TRBV29-1 to TRBJ1-1, with a weak D call TRBD1 (6 bases). Sequenced sample: PBMCs. The source is a woman aged 18 to 35 in good health and CMV-seropositive. The CDR3 here is CSVVQGRNTEAFF. CDR3 nucleotides: TGCAGCGTGGTACAGGGACGGAACACTGAAGCTTTCTTT. Drawing the rest from reference TRBV29-1 and TRBJ1-1, the complete variable domain is SAVISQKPSRDICQRGTSLTIQCQVDSQVTMMFWYRQQPGQSLTLIATANQGSEATYESGFVIDKFPISRPNLTFSTLTVSNMSPEDSSIYLCSVVQGRNTEAFFGQGTRLTVV.